Listed here is a single TCR beta chain. No antigen is known for it. This entry is derived from a study of a mutant IDH1 vaccine in newly diagnosed glioma. Overall study context: Among treated patients, approximately 60% were male and around 40% female, and mean age was about 39 years.

Using immunoSEQ multiplex PCR, the repertoire was profiled, and TCRdb retains in-frame clones only, with some absent. This sample has about 26,000 clones, with 75% to 90% found just once. J was trimmed by 0 bases and V by 0 bases; bases with no gene match: 6. CDR1 is SGHRS and CDR2 is YFSETQ in the germline V gene. The CDR3 loop spans 17 amino acids. The time point was: week 35, safety follow-up. Vaccination comprised doses that each held 300 ug of mutant IDH1 20-mer peptide, plus topical imiquimod. The sequencing used PBMCs, collected from a glioma patient whose treatment included an IDH1 peptide vaccine. This clonotype was sampled from a man aged 25-40 years with glioma. This chain links TRBV5-1 with TRBJ2-3; 8 nucleotides line up with TRBD2. For the CDR3, the DNA is TGCGCCAGCAGCTTGGGCACTAGCGGCCCTAGCACAGATACGCAGTATTTT. Its translation is CASSLGTSGPSTDTQYF.